The T cell receptor (beta chain) described here comes from a study of T cells in Graves' hyperthyroidism and ophthalmopathy. Authors of the study amplified TCR beta CDR3 regions from RNA transcripts. The TCR CDR3 was amplified in a first-round RT-PCR using the HTBI primer set. One entry per CDR3 protein results from TCRdb running MiXCR on the multiplex PCR reads. The sample has roughly 420,000 distinct CDR3 sequences; around a sixth are singletons. Germline V gene sequence: CDR1 SNHLY, CDR2 FYNNEI. The V gene end was trimmed by 1 base and the J gene end by 2 bases; junction bases not matched to a gene: 1. The CDR3 has 16 amino acids. At least ten counts were recorded for this clonotype.

This sequence originates from a woman younger than 35 with Graves' hyperthyroidism. Specimen: blood. The J gene is TRBJ2-3, the V gene TRBV2; TRBD2 aligns across 12 bases. In DNA form, the CDR3 reads TGTGCCAGCAGTGAAGGACTAGCGGGAGCCACAGATACGCAGTATTTT. It encodes CASSEGLAGATDTQYF.